The clone carrying this TCR beta chain was seen only once. Its antigen remains unidentified. The CDR3 totals 14 residues. Germline CDR1 is MNHEY and CDR2 is SVGAGI. V trimming: 5 bases; J trimming: 8 bases; junction bases outside the gene matches: 8. This sample stems from a study of cytomegalovirus exposure and HLA in healthy donors. In the PCR, 60 Vbeta and 13 Jbeta primers were used. The method was immunoSEQ multiplex PCR; TCRdb's version includes in-frame clones alone and lacks a portion of them. The table records 150,000 or so clones, over 80% of them present only once. Findings and limits, study-wide: Sequencing artifact likely explains a cluster of highly shared sequence variants. DRB1 showed the most TCR associations and HLA-C the fewest in a later analysis, as rates varied by HLA locus. Listed as cytomegalovirus-associated were around 160 TCR beta chains.

The gene calls are TRBV6-5 and TRBJ2-1, with 8 bases matching TRBD1. Sequencing was carried out using PBMCs. This receptor was taken from a woman in her forties or fifties in good health and CMV-seropositive. The CDR3 DNA sequence: TGTGCCAGCAGTCGACAGGGGTTCACCCATGAGCAGTTCTTC. It encodes CASSRQGFTHEQFF.